The clone carrying this T cell receptor (beta chain) was seen just once. This entry comes from a study of T cell clones after liver transplantation. Trimming took off 4 bases at V and 0 bases at J, with 4 bases between the two ends. The CDR3 sequence is 13 residues long. The germline gives CDR1 SEHNR, CDR2 FQNEAQ (reference sequence). The data were produced by immunoSEQ multiplex PCR, yet TCRdb's version contains in-frame clones alone and is incomplete. The sample yields roughly 73,000 clones, about 80% seen once. The material was CD4+ T cells from blood, obtained before liver transplant. V usage is TRBV7-9 and J usage is TRBJ2-4; D remains ambiguous. This clonotype was obtained from a human donor who received a liver transplant. The CDR3 region is CASSYGAKNIQYF. Written as DNA, the CDR3 is TGTGCCAGCAGCTATGGAGCCAAAAACATTCAGTACTTC.